The 5 T cell receptor beta chains listed next were all sequenced from one sample in a study of shared clonotypes between healthy human individuals. Method: immunoSEQ multiplex PCR; TCRdb's copy keeps in-frame clones and lacks some. The data hold some 2 million clones, with about 95% observed a single time. CD45RO-negative, CCR7-positively selected cells formed the naive CD8 fraction, excluding terminally differentiated effector memory CD45RA+ cells. Sequencing was performed on naive CD8+ T cells sorted from blood. These TCRs come from a man between 18 and 29 years old in good health.

V and J are TRBV19 and TRBJ1-1, with D unresolved. CDR3 length: 15 residues. Germline-derived CDR1 and CDR2 are LNHDA and SQIVND (reference sequence). V lost 1 base to trimming and J lost 2 bases, with 11 bases between them. CDR3 protein: CASSIVIGGNTEAFF. The CDR3 DNA reads TGTGCCAGTAGTATAGTGATTGGAGGTAACACTGAAGCTTTCTTT.

The chain carries TRBV4-1 and TRBJ1-3; D call uncertain. Germline V gene lookup returns CDR1 MGHRA and CDR2 YSYEKL. The CDR3 consists of 15 residues. V lost 2 bases and J lost 0, with 8 bases in between. CDR3 nucleotides: TGCGCCAGCAGCCAAACGGCGGCCTCTGGAAACACCATATATTTT. Translated: CASSQTAASGNTIYF.

A word on this clone: The sample carries other DNA sequences with the same CDR3. J is TRBJ2-5 and V is TRBV6-1; TRBD2 agrees at 12 bases. CDR1 is MNHNS, CDR2 SASEGT, per germline. V lost 3 bases and J lost 0; bases outside the gene matches: 2. The CDR3 covers 16 residues. This CDR3 reads CASSDGLAGYQETQYF. CDR3 coding DNA: TGTGCCAGCAGTGACGGACTAGCGGGGTACCAAGAGACCCAGTACTTC.

This rearrangement joins TRBV9 to TRBJ1-6; TRBD1 agrees at 7 bases. J lost 6 bases, V lost 2 bases, and 14 bases had no gene match. The CDR3 covers 18 residues. Germline values: CDR1 SGDLS, CDR2 YYNGEE. This CDR3 is CASSVRPGQSLSNSPLHF. The CDR3 nucleotides are TGTGCCAGCAGCGTCAGACCGGGACAGAGTCTCTCTAATTCACCCCTCCACTTT.

In regard to this clone: The same CDR3 also results from other DNA sequences found in this sample. The genes are TRBV19 and TRBJ2-7; no firm D call. The V and J ends lost 4 bases and 3 bases respectively, with 10 bases between them. This CDR3 contains 13 residues. CDR1 LNHDA and CDR2 SQIVND come from the germline V gene (reference sequence). Here the CDR3 reads CASSTSWGYEQYF. In DNA form, the CDR3 reads TGTGCCAGTAGTACCTCTTGGGGCTACGAGCAGTACTTC.